Shown below are 22 T cell receptor beta chains from a single sample sequenced in a study of cytomegalovirus exposure and HLA in healthy donors. Primers included in the PCR were 60 Vbeta and 13 Jbeta primers. The table came from immunoSEQ multiplex PCR; TCRdb's copy has only in-frame clones and leaves some out. Seen here are about 130,000 clones, around 75% observed once, and the top ten hold around 3.1%. The sequencing sample was made of PBMCs. The receptors originated from a man between 40 and 49 years old in good health and CMV-seronegative.

This clone occurred a few times. The chain carries TRBV6-1 and TRBJ2-7; maybe TRBD2 (5 bases). The CDR3 contains 14 residues. Trimming shortened V by 5 bases and J by 5 bases, and 16 bases separated the two germline ends. Germline-derived CDR1 and CDR2 are MNHNS and SASEGT. Here the CDR3 reads CASSPFEGRDEQYF. The CDR3 DNA reads TGTGCCAGCAGTCCGTTCGAGGGTCGCGACGAGCAGTACTTC.

This clone was observed a single time. The chain has TRBV4-1 and TRBJ1-4; no definite D call. The V gene's germline CDR1 is MGHRA and CDR2 YSYEKL. The germline V and J ends were trimmed by 0 bases and 2 bases, with 16 bases remaining between them. The CDR3 has 18 residues. The CDR3 DNA reads TGCGCCAGCAGCCAAGATTGGCGGCTTAAGCATACTAATGAAAAACTGTTTTTT. Translation: CASSQDWRLKHTNEKLFF.

This clone is a singleton in its sample. The V gene is TRBV5-4, the J gene TRBJ2-7; no definite D call. Germline CDR1 and CDR2: SGHNT and YYREEE (reference sequence). Trimming took off 0 bases at V and 5 bases at J, with 3 bases between the two ends. The CDR3 spans 11 residues. The CDR3: CASSLADEQYF. In DNA, the CDR3 is TGTGCCAGCAGCTTGGCCGACGAGCAGTACTTC.

This sequence joins TRBV10-3 and TRBJ1-1; D not certain. The CDR3 is 16 amino acids. The V end lost 0 bases, the J end lost 0 bases, and 11 bases lay between the germline ends. Looked up from germline, CDR1 is ENHRY and CDR2 is SYGVKD. The CDR3 DNA sequence: TGTGCCATCAGTGAGTCTTCCGTACATGTGAACACTGAAGCTTTCTTT. Translating gives CAISESSVHVNTEAFF.

This clone occurred a few times. The CDR3 DNA reads as TGTGCCAGCAGGGGACTAGCGAACACCGGGGAGCTGTTTTTT. It yields the protein CASRGLANTGELFF. This sequence joins TRBV6-5 and TRBJ2-2, with TRBD2 matching 8 bases. The junction had 0 bases not matched to a gene; V was cut back by 6 bases and J by 0 bases. This CDR3 is built from 14 residues. The germline V gene has CDR1 MNHEY and CDR2 SVGAGI.

The chain combines TRBV4-3 with TRBJ1-6; 9 bases are a match to TRBD1. Germline V gene data show CDR1 as LGHNA and CDR2 as YSLEER. The CDR3 is 17 amino acids. V shed 0 bases and J 9 bases; nucleotides not matched to a gene: 9. CDR3 coding DNA: TGCGCCAGCAGCCAAGATATGAAACAGGGGGCTACTTCACCCCTCCACTTT. The encoded protein is CASSQDMKQGATSPLHF.

The CDR3 protein is CASSPISRTRSNEQFF. The CDR3 region has the DNA TGTGCCAGCAGCCCAATAAGCCGGACTAGATCCAATGAGCAGTTCTTC. The chain links TRBV7-2 to TRBJ2-1; 7 nucleotides line up with TRBD2. This CDR3 comprises 16 residues. CDR1 and CDR2 from the germline V gene are SGHTA and FQGNSA. After removal of 5 bases from V and 6 bases from J, the junction contained 13 bases not matched to a gene.

CDR3 amino acids: CASSQDFSAGYADTQYF. The CDR3 DNA reads TGCGCCAGCAGCCAAGACTTTTCGGCGGGGTACGCAGATACGCAGTATTTT. The chain employs TRBV4-1 and TRBJ2-3; possibly TRBD2 for D (6 bases). CDR1 and CDR2 from the germline V gene are MGHRA and YSYEKL. Deletions cut 0 bases from V and 4 bases from J, with 17 bases between. This CDR3 has 17 residues.

V and J are TRBV7-6 and TRBJ2-3, with unresolved D. Germline V lookup: CDR1 SGHVS, CDR2 FNYEAQ. The V gene lost 3 bases and the J gene lost 5 bases, with 12 bases spanning the gap. This CDR3 spans 14 amino acids. The CDR3 region is CASSLRYREDTQYF. The CDR3 region has the DNA TGTGCCAGCAGCTTGAGGTACCGAGAAGATACGCAGTATTTT.

The CDR3 coding sequence is TGTGCCAGCAGCTTGGGACAGGGAGATGTAAGCAATCAGCCCCAGCATTTT. Its translation: CASSLGQGDVSNQPQHF. The chain carries TRBV5-4 and TRBJ1-5; the match to TRBD1 covers 7 bases. This CDR3 region has 17 residues. Germline CDR1 SGHNT, CDR2 YYREEE (reference sequence). Trimming took 0 bases from V and 1 from J; bases not matched to a gene: 7. Supplemented by reference TRBV5-4 and TRBJ1-5, the full variable domain reads ETGVTQSPTHLIKTRGQQVTLRCSSQSGHNTVSWYQQALGQGPQFIFQYYREEENGRGNFPPRFSGLQFPNYSSELNVNALELDDSALYLCASSLGQGDVSNQPQHFGDGTRLSIL.

The V call is TRBV11-3, the J call TRBJ2-1; 8 positions match TRBD2. V dropped 4 bases and J dropped 1; count of bases not matched to a gene: 12. CDR1 and CDR2 (germline): SGHNT, YENEEA. The CDR3 extends over 18 amino acids. The CDR3 coding sequence is TGTGCCAGCAGCTCCCCGCGACGGGGGGGCCTTTCCTACAATGAGCAGTTCTTC. Encoded protein: CASSSPRRGGLSYNEQFF.

The V call is TRBV4-3, the J call TRBJ1-4; D is ambiguous. CDR3 size: 17 residues. V lost 1 base and J 4 bases, leaving 16 bases between the germline ends. Germline CDR1 LGHNA, CDR2 YSLEER. For the CDR3, the DNA is TGCGCCAGCAGCCAAGTCCTCCTTCGGGGTAGTAATGAAAAACTGTTTTTT. Its protein product is CASSQVLLRGSNEKLFF.

The chain has TRBV21-1 and TRBJ2-7; TRBD1, as called in the table, went unchecked against the DNA. TRBV21-1 constitutes a pseudogene. CDR3 size: 11 residues. CDR3 sequence: CASSNSYEQYF. DNA of the CDR3: TGTGCCAGCAGCAACAGCTACGAGCAGTACTTC.

The V gene is TRBV4-3, the J gene TRBJ2-5; D perhaps matches TRBD2 (6 bases). This CDR3 has 15 amino acids. Trimming removed 0 bases from V and 2 bases from J, with 10 bases in between. The germline gives CDR1 LGHNA, CDR2 YSLEER. The CDR3 DNA sequence: TGCGCCAGCAGCCAAGACGGGAGTAGACAAGAGACCCAGTACTTC. Protein sequence: CASSQDGSRQETQYF.

This clone occurred once. The chain carries TRBV5-1 and TRBJ2-6; D gene uncertain. Germline CDR1 is SGHRS and CDR2 is YFSETQ. V was cut by 5 bases and J by 6 bases, with 6 bases left in between. The CDR3 extends over 12 amino acids. The CDR3 sequence: CASSSSANVLTF. Written as DNA, the CDR3 is TGCGCCAGCAGTTCCTCGGCCAACGTCCTGACTTTC.

The CDR3 protein is CAISVGADTEAFF. The DNA of the CDR3 is TGTGCCATCAGTGTGGGGGCCGACACTGAAGCTTTCTTT. The genes are TRBV10-3 and TRBJ1-1; perhaps TRBD1 as D (6 bases). The ends were cut back, 4 bases at V and 3 bases at J, with 9 bases in the middle. The length of the CDR3 is 13 residues. CDR1 and CDR2 (germline): ENHRY, SYGVKD.

Remarks on this clone: The sample has other DNA sequences that encode this CDR3 too. The V call is TRBV5-4, the J call TRBJ2-1; 10 bases line up with TRBD2. The CDR3 spans 16 residues. The ends lost 0 bases at V and 4 bases at J; junction bases unmatched: 4. Germline CDR1 reads SGHNT; CDR2 reads YYREEE (reference sequence). The CDR3 sequence: CASSLGLAGVYNEQFF. The CDR3 region has the DNA TGTGCCAGCAGCTTGGGCCTAGCGGGGGTTTACAATGAGCAGTTCTTC.

This clone was seen more than once but under ten times. This rearrangement joins TRBV27 to TRBJ2-2, with 7 bases fitting TRBD1. The CDR3 has 16 amino acids. With V trimmed by 5 bases and J by 3 bases, 9 bases remained unmatched. Germline-derived CDR1 and CDR2 are MNHEY and SMNVEV (reference sequence). The CDR3 nucleotides are TGTGCCAGCAGTCAAGGACAGGATCGGTACACCGGGGAGCTGTTTTTT. Its protein product is CASSQGQDRYTGELFF.

This clone was seen a handful of times. The V and J genes are TRBV7-6 and TRBJ2-1; 9 bases match TRBD2. Losses at the gene ends were 1 base for V and 10 bases for J; bases not matched to a gene: 11. Germline assignment: CDR1 SGHVS and CDR2 FNYEAQ. The CDR3 has 16 amino acids. CDR3 bases: TGTGCCAGCAGCTTAGTATCGCTAGCGGGGATAGGGGAGCAGTTCTTC. Its protein is CASSLVSLAGIGEQFF.

The J gene is TRBJ2-7, the V gene TRBV19, with TRBD1 as a possible D gene (7 bases). The germline V and J ends were trimmed by 6 bases and 0 bases, with 18 bases remaining between them. This CDR3 comprises 16 residues. CDR1 and CDR2 (germline): LNHDA, SQIVND (reference sequence). The CDR3 sequence is CASSLGGGYSSYEQYF. DNA for the CDR3: TGTGCCAGTAGCCTAGGAGGGGGCTACAGCTCCTACGAGCAGTACTTC.

This clone appeared once. The chain joins TRBV27 to TRBJ1-2; TRBD1 matches 9 bases. The CDR3 covers 15 residues. Looked up from germline, CDR1 is MNHEY and CDR2 is SMNVEV (reference sequence). V lost 5 bases and J lost 1; bases outside the gene matches: 5. The CDR3 nucleotides read TGTGCCAGCAGTGGAGGGACAGGGTTTAACTATGGCTACACCTTC. Its translation is CASSGGTGFNYGYTF.

The chain is built from TRBV11-2 and TRBJ2-7; the match to TRBD1 covers 9 bases. From germline, CDR1 is SGHAT and CDR2 FQNNGV. The CDR3 runs to 14 residues. Trimming at V came to 3 bases and at J to 6 bases, leaving 6 bases not matched to a gene. CDR3 region: CASSFTGGAGEQYF. DNA of the CDR3: TGTGCCAGCAGCTTCACAGGGGGCGCGGGCGAGCAGTACTTC.